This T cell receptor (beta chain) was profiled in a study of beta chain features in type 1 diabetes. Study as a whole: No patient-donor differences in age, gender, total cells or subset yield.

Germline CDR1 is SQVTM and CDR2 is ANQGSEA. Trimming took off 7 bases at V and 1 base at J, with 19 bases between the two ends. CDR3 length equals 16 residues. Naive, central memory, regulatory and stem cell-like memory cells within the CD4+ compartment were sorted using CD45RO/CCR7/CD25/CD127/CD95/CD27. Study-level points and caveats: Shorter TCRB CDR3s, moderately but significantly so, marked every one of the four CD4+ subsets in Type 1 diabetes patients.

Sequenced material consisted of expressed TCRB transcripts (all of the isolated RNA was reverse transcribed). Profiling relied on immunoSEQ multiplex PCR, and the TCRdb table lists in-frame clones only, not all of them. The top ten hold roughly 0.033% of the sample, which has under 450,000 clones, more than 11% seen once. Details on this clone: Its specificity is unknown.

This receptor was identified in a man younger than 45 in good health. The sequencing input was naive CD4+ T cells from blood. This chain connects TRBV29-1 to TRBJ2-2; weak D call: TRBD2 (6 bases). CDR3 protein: CSGRDSNPRNTGELFF. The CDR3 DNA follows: TGCAGCGGCCGGGACTCTAACCCCCGGAACACCGGGGAGCTGTTTTTT.